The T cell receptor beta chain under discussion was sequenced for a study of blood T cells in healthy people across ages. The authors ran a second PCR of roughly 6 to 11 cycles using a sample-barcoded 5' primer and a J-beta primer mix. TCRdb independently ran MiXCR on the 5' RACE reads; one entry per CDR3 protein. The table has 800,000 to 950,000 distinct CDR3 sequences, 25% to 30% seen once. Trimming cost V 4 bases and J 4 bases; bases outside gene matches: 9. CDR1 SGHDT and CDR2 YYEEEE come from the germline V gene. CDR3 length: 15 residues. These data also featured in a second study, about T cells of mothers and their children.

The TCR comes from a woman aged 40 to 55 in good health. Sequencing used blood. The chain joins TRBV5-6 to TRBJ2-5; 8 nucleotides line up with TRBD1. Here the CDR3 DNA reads TGTGCCAGCAGCCATGGACAGGGTTTAAGAGAGACCCAGTACTTC. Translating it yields CASSHGQGLRETQYF.